This TCR beta chain is drawn from a study of Ad26.COV2.S vaccination and SARS-CoV-2 variants. The germline gives CDR1 MDHEN, CDR2 SYDVKM. V lost 3 bases, J lost 5 bases, and 11 bases lay in between. CDR3 length equals 13 residues. TCRdb's table, derived via immunoSEQ multiplex PCR, lists solely in-frame clones and lacks some. The sample contains about 400,000 clones, roughly 90% of which appear only once. Stated treatment: over 15 received Ad26.COV2.S at low or high dose, single or two shots; about 5 received placebo; per-sample allocation not given. Each sample was drawn 63 days after the first injection (of vaccine or placebo).

Specimen: peripheral blood, collected in a trial of Ad26.COV2.S vaccine versus placebo. The J gene is TRBJ2-7, the V gene TRBV28; D is unresolved. This sequence was found in a person aged 18-65 years who received the Ad26.COV2.S COVID-19 vaccine or a placebo. Here the CDR3 DNA reads TGTGCCAGCAGTTTTGGAACCATCAACGAGCAGTACTTC. It translates to CASSFGTINEQYF.